A single sample is the source of the 31 T cell receptor beta chains below, sequenced in a study of cytomegalovirus exposure and HLA in healthy donors. PCR used 60 Vbeta primers and 13 Jbeta primers. This table comes from immunoSEQ multiplex PCR, and its TCRdb copy is limited to in-frame clones, with some not included. The sample shows roughly 100,000 clones, 60% to 85% of them seen only once. Sequenced input: PBMCs. The receptors derive from a man aged 50 or older in good health and CMV-seropositive.

This clone turned up a few times. This sequence joins TRBV5-5 and TRBJ2-7, with D tentatively TRBD1 (6 bases). Trimming removed 1 base at V and 4 bases at J, with 9 bases between. Germline CDR1 is SGHKS and CDR2 is YYEKEE (reference sequence). The CDR3 is 13 residues long. DNA of the CDR3: TGTGCCAGCAGCTTGCTTAGGGGGTACGAGCAGTACTTC. Translating it yields CASSLLRGYEQYF.

The chain combines TRBV18 with TRBJ2-7; TRBD2 agrees at 11 bases. Germline assignment: CDR1 KGHSH and CDR2 LQKENI. CDR3 length: 16 residues. With 3 bases clipped from V and 3 bases from J, the junction kept 7 bases outside the gene matches. The CDR3 region is CASSPDSGRAGYEQYF. CDR3 nucleotide sequence: TGTGCCAGCTCACCTGATAGCGGGAGGGCAGGCTACGAGCAGTACTTC.

V gene TRBV7-2 combines with J gene TRBJ1-4, with 10 bases matching TRBD1. Germline V gene lookup returns CDR1 SGHTA and CDR2 FQGNSA. J was trimmed by 7 bases and V by 5 bases; bases with no gene match: 7. There are 15 residues in the CDR3. DNA for the CDR3: TGTGCCAGCAGCCAACGGACAGGGGGGCGTGAAAAACTGTTTTTT. Protein sequence: CASSQRTGGREKLFF.

This chain's CDR3 is CASSVGAGEEDTQYF. CDR3 DNA: TGTGCCAGCAGCGTAGGGGCGGGAGAGGAAGATACGCAGTATTTT. The J gene is TRBJ2-3, the V gene TRBV9; 7 bases fit TRBD2. V lost 0 bases to trimming and J lost 5 bases; unmatched junction nucleotides: 6. The CDR3 sequence is 15 residues long. Germline V gene lookup returns CDR1 SGDLS and CDR2 YYNGEE.

This rearrangement joins TRBV4-2 to TRBJ2-2; 9 bases map to TRBD2. The CDR3 is 18 amino acids. The J segment lost 1 base and the V segment lost 0 bases, leaving 6 bases of the junction unmatched. Germline V gene lookup returns CDR1 LGHNA and CDR2 YNFKEQ. This CDR3 reads CASSQDLVSGRNTGELFF. The DNA of the CDR3 is TGTGCCAGCAGCCAAGATCTGGTTAGCGGGAGGAACACCGGGGAGCTGTTTTTT.

The chain couples TRBV30 to TRBJ1-2; D gene unclear. This CDR3 has 14 amino acids. Germline CDR1 reads GTSNPN; CDR2 reads SVGIG (reference sequence). V lost 0 bases to trimming and J lost 9 bases, with 17 bases between them. The CDR3: CAWSVSGLSKSYTF. Written as DNA, the CDR3 is TGTGCCTGGAGTGTCAGTGGGCTGAGTAAAAGCTACACCTTC. The full variable domain, with the rest looked up from reference TRBV30 and TRBJ1-2, is SQTIHQWPATLVQPVGSPLSLECTVEGTSNPNLYWYRQAAGRGLQLLFYSVGIGQISSEVPQNLSASRPQDRQFILSSKKLLLSDSGFYLCAWSVSGLSKSYTFGSGTRLTVV.

A note on this clone: This same CDR3 is encoded by further DNA sequences in the sample. J is TRBJ2-7 and V is TRBV5-1; unclear D gene. The CDR3 is made up of 13 amino acids. Germline CDR1 and CDR2: SGHRS and YFSETQ. V dropped 0 bases and J dropped 7 bases, with 11 bases sitting between them. Here the CDR3 DNA reads TGCGCCAGCAGCTTGGGGCTCGCGGAAGAGCAGTACTTC. Protein: CASSLGLAEEQYF.

The chain carries TRBV9 and TRBJ2-3; 8 bases map to TRBD2. Germline lookup yields CDR1 SGDLS and CDR2 YYNGEE. This CDR3 region has 16 residues. With V trimmed by 3 bases and J by 2 bases, 8 bases remained unmatched. The CDR3 nucleotides are TGTGCCAGCAGCGCTACTAGCGGCCCTTCCACAGATACGCAGTATTTT. Protein sequence: CASSATSGPSTDTQYF. The whole variable domain, filled in from reference TRBV9 and TRBJ2-3, reads DSGVTQTPKHLITATGQRVTLRCSPRSGDLSVYWYQQSLDQGLQFLIQYYNGEERAKGNILERFSAQQFPDLHSELNLSSLELGDSALYFCASSATSGPSTDTQYFGPGTRLTVL.

V is TRBV5-1 and J is TRBJ2-5; 9 nucleotides align to TRBD2. Losses at the gene ends were 0 bases for V and 2 bases for J; bases not matched to a gene: 5. The CDR3 is 16 amino acids. CDR1 is SGHRS, CDR2 YFSETQ, per germline. This CDR3 reads CASSLVTSGFQETQYF. DNA of the CDR3: TGCGCCAGCAGCTTGGTGACTAGCGGATTTCAAGAGACCCAGTACTTC.

CDR3 coding DNA: TGTGCCAGCTCACCATCCAATTTCAGGGACACTGAAGCTTTCTTT. Protein: CASSPSNFRDTEAFF. The V and J genes are TRBV18 and TRBJ1-1; D is possibly TRBD1 (5 bases). V was trimmed by 2 bases and J by 3 bases, leaving 13 bases between them. CDR3 length equals 15 residues. Germline CDR1 reads KGHSH; CDR2 reads LQKENI.

The chain joins TRBV28 to TRBJ1-5; D possibly corresponds to TRBD1 (6 bases). V was cut by 7 bases and J by 1 base, with 14 bases left in between. The germline V gene has CDR1 MDHEN and CDR2 SYDVKM. The CDR3 contains 15 residues. Written as DNA, the CDR3 is TGTGCCAGCATTTTCGCCGACAGGAGCAATCAGCCCCAGCATTTT. Protein: CASIFADRSNQPQHF.

The chain is built from TRBV5-6 and TRBJ2-1; 8 positions agree with TRBD2. The CDR3 has 15 amino acids. V lost 0 bases and J lost 3; bases outside the gene matches: 2. Germline V lookup: CDR1 SGHDT, CDR2 YYEEEE. The CDR3 region has the DNA TGTGCCAGCAGCTTGGGGCGGGAGGACTACAATGAGCAGTTCTTC. Its protein product is CASSLGREDYNEQFF.

The chain joins TRBV27 to TRBJ2-1; 8 bases line up with TRBD2. There are 16 residues in the CDR3. Looked up from germline, CDR1 is MNHEY and CDR2 is SMNVEV (reference sequence). Unmatched junction bases numbered 7, after V lost 2 bases and J lost 4 bases. CDR3 in amino acids: CASSLGGRQRYNEQFF. CDR3 in DNA: TGTGCCAGCAGTTTAGGCGGGAGGCAACGGTACAATGAGCAGTTCTTC.

The chain has TRBV5-1 and TRBJ2-5; D gene uncertain. The last part of the DNA fits TRBJ2-7 better; the J call may be wrong. Per the germline V gene, CDR1 is SGHRS and CDR2 is YFSETQ. The CDR3 loop spans 13 amino acids. The DNA for the CDR3 is TGCGCCAGCAGCTTGACGGTCTCCTACGAGCAGTACTTC. Translation: CASSLTVSYEQYF.

The CDR3 DNA is TGTGCCAGCAGTTCAACGCCGGGACAGAGATATGGCTACACCTTC. Translation: CASSSTPGQRYGYTF. This chain connects TRBV6-5 to TRBJ1-2, with 7 bases identical to TRBD1. This CDR3 region has 15 residues. Germline V lookup: CDR1 MNHEY, CDR2 SVGAGI. V dropped 4 bases and J dropped 5; count of bases not matched to a gene: 10.

The J gene is TRBJ2-1, the V gene TRBV2, with D possibly matching TRBD2 (7 bases). The CDR3 is 13 amino acids. The V and J ends lost 8 bases and 7 bases respectively, with 15 bases between them. The germline gives CDR1 SNHLY, CDR2 FYNNEI. The CDR3 bases are TGTGCCAGCGCTAGGAGGGGGGGAAATGAGCAGTTCTTC. Translating it yields CASARRGGNEQFF.

This chain uses TRBV7-2 with TRBJ2-3; TRBD2 aligns across 9 bases. Per the germline V gene, CDR1 is SGHTA and CDR2 is FQGNSA. The junction had 8 bases not matched to a gene; V was cut back by 1 base and J by 9 bases. The CDR3 has 15 amino acids. The CDR3 DNA follows: TGTGCCAGCAGCTTAGTGGCTAGCGGGGCAGGCACGCAGTATTTT. Protein: CASSLVASGAGTQYF.

The chain carries TRBV5-8 and TRBJ2-5; D might be TRBD1 (6 bases). There are 13 residues in the CDR3. V was shortened by 3 bases and J by 2 bases, with 8 bases between the two germline ends. CDR1 is SGHTS, CDR2 YDEGEE, per germline. CDR3: CASSWDIQETQYF. CDR3 bases: TGTGCCAGCAGCTGGGACATACAAGAGACCCAGTACTTC. Full variable domain (missing parts from reference TRBV5-8 and TRBJ2-5): EAGVTQSPTHLIKTRGQQATLRCSPISGHTSVYWYQQALGLGLQFLLWYDEGEERNRGNFPPRFSGRQFPNYSSELNVNALELEDSALYLCASSWDIQETQYFGPGTRLLVL.

This chain joins TRBV7-8 and TRBJ2-7, with TRBD2 as a possible D gene (5 bases). The CDR3 contains 14 residues. Trimming stripped 1 base from V and 6 bases from J, with 13 bases between. CDR1 SGHVS and CDR2 FQNEAQ come from the germline V gene. The CDR3: CASSLVRGSGEQYF. The CDR3 DNA follows: TGTGCCAGCAGCTTAGTAAGAGGGTCTGGCGAGCAGTACTTC.

DNA of the CDR3: TGTGCCATCAGTGAGACTGCGGGAGGAACCGGGGAGCTGTTTTTT. Translation: CAISETAGGTGELFF. This sequence joins TRBV10-3 and TRBJ2-2, with 8 bases lining up with TRBD2. Trimming cost V 2 bases and J 5 bases; bases outside gene matches: 4. The CDR3 length is 15 residues. Per the germline V gene, CDR1 is ENHRY and CDR2 is SYGVKD.

The V and J genes are TRBV29-1 and TRBJ2-7, with 10 nucleotides matching TRBD1. In germline, CDR1 is SQVTM, CDR2 ANQGSEA. This CDR3 is built from 13 residues. After removal of 7 bases from V and 6 bases from J, the junction contained 9 bases not matched to a gene. This CDR3 is CSGVPGQGPEQYF. The CDR3 DNA follows: TGCAGCGGCGTTCCGGGACAGGGGCCCGAGCAGTACTTC.

The V call is TRBV7-8, the J call TRBJ1-1, with D hard to call. Per the germline V gene, CDR1 is SGHVS and CDR2 is FQNEAQ. Trimming took 1 base from V and 4 from J, leaving 10 bases between them. This CDR3 contains 14 residues. The CDR3 sequence is CASSLGMEGTEAFF. The CDR3, as DNA: TGTGCCAGCAGCTTAGGGATGGAGGGCACTGAAGCTTTCTTT.

This clone was observed a handful of times. This rearrangement joins TRBV5-1 to TRBJ1-6; a weak D match, TRBD1 (6 bases). V lost 7 bases and J lost 4, with 15 bases in between. Germline assignment: CDR1 SGHRS and CDR2 YFSETQ. The CDR3 runs 15 residues. Here the CDR3 reads CASQTQGGYNSPLHF. The CDR3 DNA follows: TGCGCCAGCCAAACGCAAGGGGGATATAATTCACCCCTCCACTTT.

The rearrangement links TRBV7-6 to TRBJ2-5; 15 nucleotides line up with TRBD2. V lost 5 bases, J lost 5 bases, and 9 bases stayed unmatched. Germline V CDR1 and CDR2: SGHVS, FNYEAQ. This CDR3 comprises 17 residues. This chain's CDR3 is CASSHGLAGGPQETQYF. In nucleotides, the CDR3 is TGTGCCAGCAGCCACGGACTAGCGGGAGGGCCGCAGGAGACCCAGTACTTC. The complete variable domain, with remaining parts taken from reference TRBV7-6 and TRBJ2-5, reads GAGVSQSPRYKVTKRGQDVALRCDPISGHVSLYWYRQALGQGPEFLTYFNYEAQQDKSGLPNDRFSAERPEGSISTLTIQRTEQRDSAMYRCASSHGLAGGPQETQYFGPGTRLLVL.

The chain is built from TRBV6-5 and TRBJ1-1; 10 bases map to TRBD1. V shed 4 bases and J 3 bases; nucleotides not matched to a gene: 5. The CDR3 has 15 residues. Germline CDR1 MNHEY, CDR2 SVGAGI. As DNA, the CDR3 is TGTGCCAGCAGTTCTCGGACAGGGGGGTACACTGAAGCTTTCTTT. It codes for CASSSRTGGYTEAFF.

CDR3 sequence (DNA): TGTGCCAGCAGCTTCGGGACTAGCGGGGGGCGAGAGCAGTACTTC. Translating gives CASSFGTSGGREQYF. The chain has TRBV5-6 and TRBJ2-7; 15 positions agree with TRBD2. Germline trimming cut 2 bases from V and 7 bases from J; bases unmatched to any gene: 4. The CDR3 runs to 15 residues. Germline V gene data show CDR1 as SGHDT and CDR2 as YYEEEE.

The chain is built from TRBV28 and TRBJ2-6; D is unclear. Germline CDR1 and CDR2: MDHEN and SYDVKM. CDR3 size: 13 residues. The germline V and J ends were trimmed by 7 bases and 4 bases, with 8 bases remaining between them. The CDR3 DNA reads as TGTGCCAGCATAAATCCCGGGGCCAACGTCCTGACTTTC. Amino acid sequence: CASINPGANVLTF. The variable domain in full, completed from reference TRBV28 and TRBJ2-6, reads DVKVTQSSRYLVKRTGEKVFLECVQDMDHENMFWYRQDPGLGLRLIYFSYDVKMKEKGDIPEGYSVSREKKERFSLILESASTNQTSMYLCASINPGANVLTFGAGSRLTVL.

The rearrangement uses TRBV6-1 and TRBJ2-7; TRBD1 is a possible D gene (5 bases). CDR1 is MNHNS, CDR2 SASEGT, per germline. This CDR3 spans 15 amino acids. The ends were cut back, 2 bases at V and 0 bases at J, with 11 bases in the middle. The CDR3 sequence is CASSERIGDSYEQYF. Here the CDR3 DNA reads TGTGCCAGCAGTGAACGGATAGGGGACTCCTACGAGCAGTACTTC.

The V and J genes are TRBV9 and TRBJ1-2; 12 bases are a match to TRBD1. The V and J ends lost 3 bases and 3 bases, in that order; junction bases with no gene match: 6. Germline V CDR1 and CDR2: SGDLS, YYNGEE. The CDR3 sequence is 16 residues long. DNA for the CDR3: TGTGCCAGCAGCGCGAAAGGGACAGGGGGCCACTATGGCTACACCTTC. Residues: CASSAKGTGGHYGYTF.

Here the CDR3 reads CASSPGGNTGELFF. The CDR3 bases are TGTGCCAGCAGCCCCGGAGGAAACACCGGGGAGCTGTTTTTT. The chain carries TRBV14 and TRBJ2-2; TRBD2 is a possible D gene (5 bases). The CDR3 sequence is 14 residues long. Germline V gene lookup returns CDR1 SGHDN and CDR2 FVKESK. Deletions cut 4 bases from V and 2 bases from J, with 8 bases between.

The chain is built from TRBV7-2 and TRBJ2-5, with D possibly being TRBD1 (6 bases). With the DNA end fitting TRBJ2-7 better, the J assignment may be wrong. The CDR3 sequence is 16 residues long. The germline V gene has CDR1 SGHTA and CDR2 FQGNSA. The CDR3 DNA is TGTGCCAGCAGCTTCGCGGCCGGGACAAGCTCCTACGAGCAGTACTTC. It codes for CASSFAAGTSSYEQYF.